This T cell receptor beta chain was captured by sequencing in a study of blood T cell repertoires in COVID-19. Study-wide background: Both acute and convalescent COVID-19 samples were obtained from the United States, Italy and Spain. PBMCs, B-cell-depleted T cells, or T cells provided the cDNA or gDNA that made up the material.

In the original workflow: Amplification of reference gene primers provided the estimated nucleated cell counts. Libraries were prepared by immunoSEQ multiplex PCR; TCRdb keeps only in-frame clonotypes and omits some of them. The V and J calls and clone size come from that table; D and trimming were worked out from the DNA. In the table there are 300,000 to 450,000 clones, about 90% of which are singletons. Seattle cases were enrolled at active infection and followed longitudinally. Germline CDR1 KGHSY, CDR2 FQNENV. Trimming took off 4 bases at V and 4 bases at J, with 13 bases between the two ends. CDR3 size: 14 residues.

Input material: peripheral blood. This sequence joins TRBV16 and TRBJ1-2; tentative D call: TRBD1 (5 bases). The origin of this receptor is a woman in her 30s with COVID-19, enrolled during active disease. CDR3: CASSPDGGGYGYTF. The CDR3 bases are TGTGCCAGCAGCCCAGACGGGGGAGGCTATGGCTACACCTTC.